This record looks at one T cell receptor (beta chain) sequence and its context. Its target antigen remains unknown. The sample holds no much larger clone one base away, and base qualities are not on file. The time point label for this specimen denotes: baseline pretreatment blood. This specimen's treatment or condition label, per the study, means: 15 Gy SBRT to primary tumor, nephrectomy 4 weeks later. To follow tumor-enriched clonotypes, peripheral blood was collected serially from radiation-treated patients at baseline and again at 2 weeks and 4 weeks after SBRT. Every patient's renal cell carcinoma showed clear cell pathology. The QIAamp DNA Blood Mini Kit (Qiagen) was used to prepare genomic DNA for TCR sequencing. Only samples passing all quality control checks were included in the analyses. This specimen belongs to a study of radiation and T cells in renal cell carcinoma (dated by TCRdb to 2019 to 2021). Regarding the research as a whole: The samples were drawn from a clinical trial, where primary renal cell carcinomas were treated with 15 Gy of stereotactic body radiation therapy and then removed by nephrectomy 4 weeks afterward. In total, 50 or so samples, comprising roughly 25 tumors and approximately 27 peripheral blood samples, were subjected to TCR beta sequencing. A total of over 4 million unique CDR3 nucleotide sequences, encoding 2.5 million to 3 million unique CDR3 amino acid sequences, were found across all 53 samples. Overall study results and their limits: Because pretreatment tumor biopsies were not available, the baseline intratumoral presence of clonotypes could not be determined. An increase in top tumor clonotypes in blood was observed from baseline to 2 weeks post-radiation, followed by contraction by 4 weeks, which was taken to suggest transient expansion of tumor-resident clones. Effects of radiation dose or scheduling on the TCR repertoire could not be addressed with the single-armed trial design. Dynamics of the blood repertoire were not tracked past 4 weeks after treatment.

TCR beta libraries were generated from genomic DNA with the immunoSEQ kit, following the manufacturer's recommendations. Library preparation used a first multiplex PCR with proprietary primers, then a second PCR adding unique barcodes, with bead cleanups after each round. Each sample batch included a kit-provided positive control reaction and a negative control reaction. The final libraries were assessed on an Agilent 4200 TapeStation D1000 ScreenTape, pooled by volume, and quantified by qPCR. Sequencing was performed on an Illumina NextSeq500 using a MidOutput 150-cycle cartridge, with 156 Read1 cycles, 15 Index1 cycles, and the kit custom primers. The pooled library was loaded at 0.8 to 1 pM, with a roughly 21% PhiX control spiked in. The paper's data handling went like this. Vendor-processed data were analyzed in R, with a clonotype defined as all T cells sharing the same CDR3 nucleotide sequence. In the clone abundance analyses, frequencies were normalized to the 10,000 most abundant clones in each sample. Public T cell clones, which averaged fewer than five per sample, were excluded before analysis. An abundance difference of at least 32-fold between compartments was the criterion for calling clonotypes tumor-enriched or baseline blood-enriched. A beta-binomial differential abundance model was used to identify clonotypes that expanded or contracted between blood time points. Tumor-blood repertoire similarity was measured with the Baroni-Urbani and Buser coefficient, and group comparisons used two-tailed Wilcoxon tests in R. TCRdb obtained this table from immuneACCESS and retained in-frame rearrangements with V and J assigned. These tables miss some clones; where compared with another copy, unresolved V genes account for less than half of the shortfall, and the remainder is unexplained. The V and J calls and clone size were taken over from that table, and D and trimming were inferred from the DNA. The sample table shows 110,000 to 150,000 clones, and over 80% are seen once. The ten biggest clones cover approximately 24% of the sample.

CDR1 SQVTM and CDR2 ANQGSEA were looked up in the germline V gene. The CDR3 goes from the cysteine to the phenylalanine over 11 residues. The sequence is cut down to CDR3 DNA, 33 bases in frame from base 1. A distance of 8 bases separates the germline ends of V and J, which lose 1 base and 8 bases respectively. This receptor was taken from a woman in her forties or fifties with renal cell carcinoma. This material consisted of blood, taken from a patient whose treatment included radiotherapy and nephrectomy. The rearrangement combines TRBV29-1 with TRBJ1-2; no D gene call is confident. The nucleotides read TGCAGCGTTGAAGTGGGGTACGGCTACACCTTC. The encoded protein is CSVEVGYGYTF.